This is a list of T cell receptor beta chains from one sample in a study of CD8 T cells in Susac syndrome. TCRdb analysed the immunoSEQ multiplex PCR reads with MiXCR anew, one entry per CDR3 protein. Of 250,000 to 300,000 distinct CDR3 sequences listed, 85% were seen once; the top ten hold about 0.11%. The sample was CD8+ T cells from PBMCs. The origin of the receptors is a human donor with multiple sclerosis. Both conserved end residues are part of each CDR3. A D gene is named only where the DNA matches it firmly. Clone size is given for some rows only: seen once, a few or many times, or a class if the clone is expanded.

CDR3 length | J gene | V gene | D gene | clone size | CDR3 DNA | CDR3 protein
14 | TRBJ2-7 | TRBV2 | . | . | TGTGCCAGCAGTGACGGGGGTAAAGGGTACGAGCAGTACTTC | CASSDGGKGYEQYF
15 | TRBJ2-7 | TRBV30 | TRBD1 | . | TGTGCCTGGAGTGGTCCTTGGACAGGGGATTACGAGCAGTACTTC | CAWSGPWTGDYEQYF
13 | TRBJ1-1 | TRBV5-5 | . | . | TGTGCCAGCACCAACGGGGTGAACACTGAAGCTTTCTTT | CASTNGVNTEAFF
15 | TRBJ2-1 | TRBV9 | TRBD2 | . | TGTGCCAGCAGCTGGGATGGGAGGGCGCACAATGAGCAGTTCTTC | CASSWDGRAHNEQFF
17 | TRBJ2-2 | TRBV12-3/TRBV12-4 | TRBD2 | . | TGTGCCAGCAGCTCAAGGGCTAGCGGGAGGGCTCACGGGGAGCTGTTTTTT | CASSSRASGRAHGELFF
18 | TRBJ2-1 | TRBV27 | TRBD2 | once | TGTGCCAGCAGTTTTTCCCCTCATTGGCGGGAGGCCTACAATGAGCAGTTCTTC | CASSFSPHWREAYNEQFF
11 | TRBJ1-1 | TRBV3-1 | . | . | TGTGCCAGCAGCTCATGGACTGAAGCTTTCTTT | CASSSWTEAFF
14 | TRBJ1-5 | TRBV24-1 | TRBD1 | . | TGTGCCACCAGCACAGGGGCGAGCAATCAGCCCCAGCATTTT | CATSTGASNQPQHF
16 | TRBJ2-3 | TRBV11-2 | . | . | TGTGCCAGCAGCCTAAGACTCCACCCCCCCACAGATACGCAGTATTTT | CASSLRLHPPTDTQYF
16 | TRBJ1-1 | TRBV9 | . | once | TGTGCCAGCAGCGTACCTCCGGGCCCGGCGAACACTGAAGCTTTCTTT | CASSVPPGPANTEAFF
15 | TRBJ2-1 | TRBV6-5 | TRBD2 | . | TGTGCCAGCAGTATAGCGGGAGAGGGGTACAATGAGCAGTTCTTC | CASSIAGEGYNEQFF
15 | TRBJ2-3 | TRBV29-1 | . | . | TGCAGCGTTGCGGGTCTTTATTCTAGCACAGATACGCAGTATTTT | CSVAGLYSSTDTQYF
15 | TRBJ2-1 | TRBV7-9 | TRBD2 | few | TGTGCCAGCAGCGGGCGGGAGGCCCTAGGCAATGAGCAGTTCTTC | CASSGREALGNEQFF
14 | TRBJ1-2 | TRBV15 | TRBD1 | . | TGTGCCACCAGCAGTCGGGACAGGAGGTACGGCTACACCTTC | CATSSRDRRYGYTF
16 | TRBJ2-3 | TRBV9 | . | . | TGTGCCAGCAGCGAGGAAGTGACAGGAGTCACAGATACGCAGTATTTT | CASSEEVTGVTDTQYF
14 | TRBJ1-1 | TRBV12-3/TRBV12-4 | . | . | TGTGCCAGCAGTTTAAGACTAGTGGGGCTTGAAGCTTTCTTT | CASSLRLVGLEAFF
14 | TRBJ2-4 | TRBV7-3 | TRBD1 | few | TGTGCCAGCAGCTTGGACAGGGCCAAAAACATTCAGTACTTC | CASSLDRAKNIQYF
13 | TRBJ2-1 | TRBV10-3 | TRBD2 | . | TGTGCCGCGCGGGAGGGCCGGGTCGATGAGCAGTTCTTC | CAAREGRVDEQFF
17 | TRBJ2-1 | TRBV3-1 | TRBD2 | . | TGTGCCAGCAGCCAAGGACTAGCGGGAGTGTACTACAATGAGCAGTTCTTC | CASSQGLAGVYYNEQFF
11 | TRBJ2-5 | TRBV24-1 | . | . | TGTGCCACCAGTGTTTCGGGTACCCAGTACTTC | CATSVSGTQYF
16 | TRBJ2-1 | TRBV27 | TRBD2 | . | TGTGCCAGCAGTTCAATCCCTAGCGGGACTTACAATGAGCAGTTCTTC | CASSSIPSGTYNEQFF
17 | TRBJ2-7 | TRBV4-1 | TRBD2 | . | TGCGCCAGCAGCCAACTTTTGGGGACTAGCGGGACGTTCGAGCAGTACTTC | CASSQLLGTSGTFEQYF
16 | TRBJ2-6 | TRBV7-9 | . | once | TGTGCCAGCAGCTCCGGGACCACATCTGGGGCCAACGTCCTGACTTTC | CASSSGTTSGANVLTF
14 | TRBJ2-7 | TRBV5-1 | TRBD1 | few | TGCGCCAGCAGCTTGGGGACAGGAAAGTACGAGCAGTACTTC | CASSLGTGKYEQYF
15 | TRBJ2-1 | TRBV10-2 | TRBD2 | . | TGCGCCAGCAGGCTCACTAGCGAAAGGCACAATGAGCAGTTCTTC | CASRLTSERHNEQFF
13 | TRBJ1-1 | TRBV30 | TRBD1 | . | TGTGCCTGGACCGTTACAGGGGGCACTGAAGCTTTCTTT | CAWTVTGGTEAFF
19 | TRBJ2-2 | TRBV6-5 | . | . | TGTGCCAGCAGTTTGGACGGGACGCGCTACCAAGAAACAACCGGGGAGCTGTTTTTT | CASSLDGTRYQETTGELFF
15 | TRBJ1-1 | TRBV5-1 | . | few | TGCGCCAGCAGCTTGGCCGAGGGGGGGAAGCCTGAAGCTTTCTTT | CASSLAEGGKPEAFF
13 | TRBJ1-1 | TRBV11-1 | . | . | TGTGCCAGCAGCCTGGCGGGGTTCGCTGAAGCTTTCTTT | CASSLAGFAEAFF
13 | TRBJ2-7 | TRBV29-1 | TRBD1 | . | TGCAGCGTTGAAGATAACAGGGGTTACGAGCAGTACTTC | CSVEDNRGYEQYF
13 | TRBJ1-1 | TRBV5-4 | . | few | TGTGCCAGCAGGGACGGGGGAGACACTGAAGCTTTCTTT | CASRDGGDTEAFF
13 | TRBJ2-1 | TRBV5-1 | . | once | TGCGCCAGCAGCCCCTGGACGATGAATGAGCAGTTCTTC | CASSPWTMNEQFF
16 | TRBJ2-1 | TRBV6-1 | . | . | TGTGCCAGCAGGCCGGGTAGCGGAAGCTCCTACAATGAGCAGTTCTTC | CASRPGSGSSYNEQFF
16 | TRBJ2-1 | TRBV7-3 | TRBD2 | . | TGTGCCAGCAGCTTAACGTCACTAGCGGGGTACAATGAGCAGTTCTTC | CASSLTSLAGYNEQFF
14 | TRBJ2-7 | TRBV7-9 | . | . | TGTGCCAGCAGCTCCCCGGCCAAAACCTACGAGCAGTACTTC | CASSSPAKTYEQYF
15 | TRBJ1-5 | TRBV7-9 | TRBD1 | few | TGTGCCAGCAGCCCCACGGGACAGAGCAATCAGCCCCAGCATTTT | CASSPTGQSNQPQHF
11 | TRBJ1-1 | TRBV27 | . | . | TGTGCCAGCAGTTCCGGGACAGAAGCTTTCTTT | CASSSGTEAFF
13 | TRBJ1-4 | TRBV7-9 | . | . | TGTGCCAGCAGCTTAGAACAGCGCGAAAAACTGTTTTTT | CASSLEQREKLFF
13 | TRBJ1-2 | TRBV6-1 | . | . | TGTGCCAGCAGTGATGGGGAACTGTTCGGCTACACCTTC | CASSDGELFGYTF
15 | TRBJ2-7 | TRBV11-2 | . | . | TGTGCCAGCAGCTGGGGAGGCCAACCCTCCTACGAGCAGTACTTC | CASSWGGQPSYEQYF
15 | TRBJ2-3 | TRBV6-5 | TRBD2 | few | TGTGCCAGCAGTTGGGGCGGGAGGGGATCAGATACGCAGTATTTT | CASSWGGRGSDTQYF
14 | TRBJ2-2 | TRBV2 | TRBD2 | . | TGTGCCGTACTAGCGATAAACGCGGGCGGGGAGCTGTTTTTT | CAVLAINAGGELFF
18 | TRBJ2-6 | TRBV12-3/TRBV12-4 | . | . | TGTGCCAGCAGTTTGAGACGAGGCGGGCGGGGTTGGGCCAACGTCCTGACTTTC | CASSLRRGGRGWANVLTF
16 | TRBJ2-7 | TRBV28 | . | few | TGTGCCAGCAGCTCGATACAAGCAGGGTCGAAGGACGAGCAGTACTTC | CASSSIQAGSKDEQYF
15 | TRBJ2-5 | TRBV15 | TRBD1 | . | TGTGCCACCAGCAGAACTAGACAGGGGGAGGAGACCCAGTACTTC | CATSRTRQGEETQYF
16 | TRBJ1-1 | TRBV15 | . | . | TGTGCCACCAGCAGAGATCAAACAGGGATGAACACTGAAGCTTTCTTT | CATSRDQTGMNTEAFF
12 | TRBJ2-1 | TRBV5-1 | . | . | TGCGCCAGCCGTGGACTTACCAATGAGCAGTTCTTC | CASRGLTNEQFF
13 | TRBJ1-1 | TRBV2 | . | . | TGTGCCAGCGATCGAGGGGGAAACACTGAAGCTTTCTTT | CASDRGGNTEAFF
16 | TRBJ1-6 | TRBV28 | . | . | TGTGCCAGCAGTGTCCCTAAGAGCTCCTATAATTCACCCCTCCACTTT | CASSVPKSSYNSPLHF
13 | TRBJ2-1 | TRBV27 | TRBD2 | . | TGTGCCAGCAGTTTAACCGGGACTAGAGTGCAGTTCTTC | CASSLTGTRVQFF
14 | TRBJ1-1 | TRBV20-1 | TRBD1 | . | TGCAGTGCCCGGGACAGTAACATGAACACTGAAGCTTTCTTT | CSARDSNMNTEAFF